The sequence of this T cell receptor (beta chain) was determined in a study of T cell responses to AZD1222 COVID-19 vaccine. As concerns this clone: The antigen is not known.

Germline CDR1 LGHNT, CDR2 FRNRAP. The V end lost 3 bases, the J end lost 0 bases, and 23 bases lay between the germline ends. The CDR3 sequence is 19 residues long. Produced via immunoSEQ multiplex PCR; TCRdb's table is partial and in-frame only. The data contain around 140,000 clones, about 90% of them seen just once; the ten biggest clones take up approximately 3.9%. Broader study findings: Baseline seropositivity characterized only a handful of AZD1222 recipients. Spike-specific TCR repertoires showed rising breadth and depth after two AZD1222 doses.

The chain is built from TRBV12-5 and TRBJ2-5; perhaps D is TRBD1 or TRBD2 (5 bases each). The receptor comes from an adult who received the AZD1222 COVID-19 vaccine. The sequenced sample was peripheral blood, obtained 28 days after the second AZD1222 dose. This CDR3 reads CASGFFLSSKGPYQETQYF. The CDR3 DNA is TGTGCTAGTGGTTTTTTTTTATCTTCGAAGGGACCGTACCAAGAGACCCAGTACTTC.